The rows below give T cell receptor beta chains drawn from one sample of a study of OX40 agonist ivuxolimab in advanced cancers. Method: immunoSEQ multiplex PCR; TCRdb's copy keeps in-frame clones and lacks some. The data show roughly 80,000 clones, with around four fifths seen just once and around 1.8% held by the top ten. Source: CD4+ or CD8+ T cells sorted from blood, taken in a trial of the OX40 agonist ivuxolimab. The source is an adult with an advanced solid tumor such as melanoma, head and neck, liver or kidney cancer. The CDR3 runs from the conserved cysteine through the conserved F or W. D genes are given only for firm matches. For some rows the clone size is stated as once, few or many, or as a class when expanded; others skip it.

CDR3nt: TGTGCCAGCAGTGAATGGCCCCTTGTTAAAAATCAGCCCCAGCATTTT; CDR3aa: CASSEWPLVKNQPQHF; v_gene: TRBV2; d_gene: .; abundance: .; j_gene: TRBJ1-5; len: 16
CDR3nt: TGTGCCAGCAGTCCAGGAGGGCCCTACGAGCAGTACTTC; CDR3aa: CASSPGGPYEQYF; v_gene: TRBV6-1; d_gene: .; abundance: .; j_gene: TRBJ2-7; len: 13
CDR3nt: TGCGCCAGCAGCTTGGTTGCACGGTCTCCCAATCGGCAGTTCTTC; CDR3aa: CASSLVARSPNRQFF; v_gene: TRBV5-1; d_gene: .; abundance: .; j_gene: TRBJ2-1; len: 15
CDR3nt: TGTGCCAGCAGCCTCCGGGTAGGCCAAGATACGCAGTATTTT; CDR3aa: CASSLRVGQDTQYF; v_gene: TRBV9; d_gene: .; abundance: .; j_gene: TRBJ2-3; len: 14
CDR3nt: TGTGCCAGCAGTCTCTGGGGGGGACCCCGTAGCACAGATACGCAGTATTTT; CDR3aa: CASSLWGGPRSTDTQYF; v_gene: TRBV25-1; d_gene: TRBD2; abundance: .; j_gene: TRBJ2-3; len: 17
CDR3nt: TGCGCCAGCAGCTTGCAACAGGGGAACACCGGGGAGCTGTTTTTT; CDR3aa: CASSLQQGNTGELFF; v_gene: TRBV5-1; d_gene: .; abundance: .; j_gene: TRBJ2-2; len: 15
CDR3nt: TGTGCCAGCAGCGCAAGACAGGGCCCAAATGAAAAACTGTTTTTT; CDR3aa: CASSARQGPNEKLFF; v_gene: TRBV7-9; d_gene: TRBD1; abundance: .; j_gene: TRBJ1-4; len: 15
CDR3nt: TGTGCCAGCAGTGAACAGCCCCACTATGGCTACACCTTC; CDR3aa: CASSEQPHYGYTF; v_gene: TRBV25-1; d_gene: .; abundance: .; j_gene: TRBJ1-2; len: 13
CDR3nt: TGCGCCAGCGTTCCGGGACAGACAACAGATACGCAGTATTTT; CDR3aa: CASVPGQTTDTQYF; v_gene: TRBV5-1; d_gene: TRBD1; abundance: .; j_gene: TRBJ2-3; len: 14
CDR3nt: TGTGCCAGCAGGAGAACGGGGGAGAGGTCAATAGGGGATACGCAGTATTTT; CDR3aa: CASRRTGERSIGDTQYF; v_gene: TRBV7-6; d_gene: .; abundance: few; j_gene: TRBJ2-3; len: 17
CDR3nt: TGTGCCATCAGTGAGGGACAGAATGAAAAACTGTTTTTT; CDR3aa: CAISEGQNEKLFF; v_gene: TRBV10-3; d_gene: .; abundance: .; j_gene: TRBJ1-4; len: 13
CDR3nt: TGTGCCTGGAGTACCGGGACCCACCGCACCTTC; CDR3aa: CAWSTGTHRTF; v_gene: TRBV30; d_gene: .; abundance: few; j_gene: TRBJ1-2; len: 11
CDR3nt: TGTGCCAGCACAGTCGGAGGGACAGCCAGTAATTCACCCCTCCACTTT; CDR3aa: CASTVGGTASNSPLHF; v_gene: TRBV9; d_gene: TRBD1; abundance: few; j_gene: TRBJ1-6; len: 16
CDR3nt: TGTGCCAGCAGCTCGGGAACTAGCGGGAGGGTTAATGAGCAGTTCTTC; CDR3aa: CASSSGTSGRVNEQFF; v_gene: TRBV7-3; d_gene: TRBD2; abundance: .; j_gene: TRBJ2-1; len: 16
CDR3nt: TGTGCCATCAGTGAGCAGCATGGGGCCCCAGAAGATACGCAGTATTTT; CDR3aa: CAISEQHGAPEDTQYF; v_gene: TRBV10-3; d_gene: .; abundance: .; j_gene: TRBJ2-3; len: 16
CDR3nt: TGTGCCAGCAGCCCGATCGGGGCGGGGTCGGGGGCCAAAAACATTCAGTACTTC; CDR3aa: CASSPIGAGSGAKNIQYF; v_gene: TRBV4-2; d_gene: .; abundance: .; j_gene: TRBJ2-4; len: 18
CDR3nt: TGTGCCAGTAGCAAGGACAGCAACTCTGGAAACACCATATATTTT; CDR3aa: CASSKDSNSGNTIYF; v_gene: TRBV19; d_gene: .; abundance: .; j_gene: TRBJ1-3; len: 15
CDR3nt: TGTGCCAGCAGCGTAGTGCCTAGCGGGGGGGACAATGAGCAGTTCTTC; CDR3aa: CASSVVPSGGDNEQFF; v_gene: TRBV9; d_gene: TRBD2; abundance: .; j_gene: TRBJ2-1; len: 16
CDR3nt: TGTGCCAGTACTAGCGGGAGCGCTACCTACGAGCAGTACTTC; CDR3aa: CASTSGSATYEQYF; v_gene: TRBV19; d_gene: TRBD2; abundance: .; j_gene: TRBJ2-7; len: 14
CDR3nt: TGCGCCATCATCTCCGAGGGGGCTTACTACGAGCAGTACTTC; CDR3aa: CAIISEGAYYEQYF; v_gene: TRBV10-1; d_gene: TRBD1; abundance: .; j_gene: TRBJ2-7; len: 14
CDR3nt: TGTGCCTGGAGTAAGACGGGGACTAGCGGAGAGCAGTTCTTC; CDR3aa: CAWSKTGTSGEQFF; v_gene: TRBV30; d_gene: TRBD2; abundance: .; j_gene: TRBJ2-1; len: 14
CDR3nt: TGTGCCAGCAGTCTCGACAGGGTCCAGCCTGAAGCTTTCTTT; CDR3aa: CASSLDRVQPEAFF; v_gene: TRBV27; d_gene: TRBD1; abundance: .; j_gene: TRBJ1-1; len: 14
CDR3nt: TGTGCCAGTAGTCCTGGTGGACCGGCGATAGGTCAGCCCCAGCATTTT; CDR3aa: CASSPGGPAIGQPQHF; v_gene: TRBV19; d_gene: .; abundance: .; j_gene: TRBJ1-5; len: 16
CDR3nt: TGTGCCAGCACCCTAACAGTCATTTCTAATTCACCCCTCCACTTT; CDR3aa: CASTLTVISNSPLHF; v_gene: TRBV6-1; d_gene: .; abundance: .; j_gene: TRBJ1-6; len: 15
CDR3nt: TGCAGCGTTGAACCCCGCAGAGACACCGGGGAGCTGTTTTTT; CDR3aa: CSVEPRRDTGELFF; v_gene: TRBV29-1; d_gene: .; abundance: .; j_gene: TRBJ2-2; len: 14
CDR3nt: TGTGCCAGCTCACCAGGGAACAGAGATACGCAGTATTTT; CDR3aa: CASSPGNRDTQYF; v_gene: TRBV18; d_gene: .; abundance: .; j_gene: TRBJ2-3; len: 13
CDR3nt: TGTGCCAGCAGCCCGGGACAGTTCTATGGCTACACCTTC; CDR3aa: CASSPGQFYGYTF; v_gene: TRBV7-9; d_gene: TRBD1; abundance: .; j_gene: TRBJ1-2; len: 13
CDR3nt: TGTGCCAGCAGCTGGGTAGGGGGAGATACGCAGTATTTT; CDR3aa: CASSWVGGDTQYF; v_gene: TRBV7-6; d_gene: .; abundance: .; j_gene: TRBJ2-3; len: 13
CDR3nt: TGTGCCAGCTCCCCCCGGACAGGGGACGAGACCCAGTACTTC; CDR3aa: CASSPRTGDETQYF; v_gene: TRBV18; d_gene: TRBD1; abundance: once; j_gene: TRBJ2-5; len: 14
CDR3nt: TGTGCCAGCAGTTTTAGTTTCGGGAATTCACCCCTCCACTTT; CDR3aa: CASSFSFGNSPLHF; v_gene: TRBV27; d_gene: .; abundance: .; j_gene: TRBJ1-6; len: 14
CDR3nt: TGTGCCAGCAGCCTCCGCAGGGGAGGGGGTTCCTACGAGCAGTACTTC; CDR3aa: CASSLRRGGGSYEQYF; v_gene: TRBV11-2; d_gene: .; abundance: .; j_gene: TRBJ2-7; len: 16
CDR3nt: TGCGCCAGCAAAAAACAGAACGAGCAGTACTTC; CDR3aa: CASKKQNEQYF; v_gene: TRBV5-1; d_gene: .; abundance: .; j_gene: TRBJ2-7; len: 11
CDR3nt: TGTGCCAGCAGCAACACCGGGACAGACAATGAGCAGTTCTTC; CDR3aa: CASSNTGTDNEQFF; v_gene: TRBV7-3; d_gene: TRBD1; abundance: .; j_gene: TRBJ2-1; len: 14
CDR3nt: TGTGCCAGCAGCGTAGTCGAGACAGGGAAGCAGTTCTTC; CDR3aa: CASSVVETGKQFF; v_gene: TRBV9; d_gene: TRBD1; abundance: few; j_gene: TRBJ2-1; len: 13
CDR3nt: TGTGCCAGCAAGCGGGGTGGAAACACTGAAGCTTTCTTT; CDR3aa: CASKRGGNTEAFF; v_gene: TRBV6-5; d_gene: .; abundance: .; j_gene: TRBJ1-1; len: 13
CDR3nt: TGTGCCAGTAGTATAACTGGCGGCTACAATGAGCAGTTCTTC; CDR3aa: CASSITGGYNEQFF; v_gene: TRBV19; d_gene: .; abundance: .; j_gene: TRBJ2-1; len: 14
CDR3nt: TGTGCCAGCAGTTACCCACAAAGGGGGACAGATACGCAGTATTTT; CDR3aa: CASSYPQRGTDTQYF; v_gene: TRBV6-6; d_gene: .; abundance: .; j_gene: TRBJ2-3; len: 15
CDR3nt: TGTGCCAGCAGTTACGATGGTATAAGCAATCAGCCCCAGCATTTT; CDR3aa: CASSYDGISNQPQHF; v_gene: TRBV6-5; d_gene: .; abundance: .; j_gene: TRBJ1-5; len: 15
CDR3nt: TGTGCCAGCAGCGTAGGGGGGCAGAACACTGAAGCTTTCTTT; CDR3aa: CASSVGGQNTEAFF; v_gene: TRBV9; d_gene: .; abundance: .; j_gene: TRBJ1-1; len: 14
CDR3nt: TGTGCCAGCAGTGAAGCGGGGACTAGCGGGAGCATTCACTACGAGCAGTACTTC; CDR3aa: CASSEAGTSGSIHYEQYF; v_gene: TRBV2; d_gene: TRBD2; abundance: few; j_gene: TRBJ2-7; len: 18
CDR3nt: TGTGCCAGCAGCTTAGAGTGGGCAGGGGTTGGAAACACCATATATTTT; CDR3aa: CASSLEWAGVGNTIYF; v_gene: TRBV7-2; d_gene: .; abundance: .; j_gene: TRBJ1-3; len: 16
CDR3nt: TGCGCCAGCAGCCCGGGACTAGCGGGACCGGGATCCTACGAGCAGTACTTC; CDR3aa: CASSPGLAGPGSYEQYF; v_gene: TRBV5-1; d_gene: TRBD2; abundance: .; j_gene: TRBJ2-7; len: 17
CDR3nt: TGTGCCAGCAGCAGAGGGGGGATGAACTACAATGAGCAGTTCTTC; CDR3aa: CASSRGGMNYNEQFF; v_gene: TRBV27; d_gene: .; abundance: .; j_gene: TRBJ2-1; len: 15
CDR3nt: TGTGCCACCAGCAGAACCCGACAGTGGACCGCAACTAATGAAAAACTGTTTTTT; CDR3aa: CATSRTRQWTATNEKLFF; v_gene: TRBV15; d_gene: .; abundance: .; j_gene: TRBJ1-4; len: 18
CDR3nt: TGTGCCAGCAGTTACGAGGGGACGCTCCAAGAGACCCAGTACTTC; CDR3aa: CASSYEGTLQETQYF; v_gene: TRBV2; d_gene: .; abundance: .; j_gene: TRBJ2-5; len: 15
CDR3nt: TGCGCCAGCAGCCAACAACAGGGGGATGATACGCAGTATTTT; CDR3aa: CASSQQQGDDTQYF; v_gene: TRBV4-3; d_gene: TRBD1; abundance: .; j_gene: TRBJ2-3; len: 14